Following are 3 T cell receptor beta chains from one sample sequenced in a study of regulatory T cells in long-lasting Graves disease. The time point is: newly diagnosed GD, antithyroid drugs for less than 3 months. With RNA extracted from PBMCs as input, the TCR library was made. Construction of TCR beta libraries relied on iRepertoire HTBI primers and on Arm-PCR targeting CDR3 regions. TCRdb redid the calling of the multiplex PCR reads with MiXCR, one entry per CDR3 protein. This table holds 200,000 to 250,000 distinct CDR3 sequences, roughly a fifth found once. This sample was shared with a second study, whose subject was T cells in Graves' hyperthyroidism and ophthalmopathy.

The sample here was peripheral blood mononuclear cells (PBMCs), taken at new diagnosis, from a patient treated with antithyroid drugs. The source is a woman in her twenties or thirties with Graves disease.

This clonotype was recorded many times. The rearrangement links TRBV10-3 to TRBJ2-2; D gene ambiguous. Germline V gives CDR1 ENHRY, CDR2 SYGVKD. The V end was cut by 2 bases, the J end by 6 bases, with 16 bases between. The CDR3 runs 16 residues. For the CDR3, the DNA is TGTGCCATCAGTGAGAGCAGTAGTCCCTCCGCCGGGGAGCTGTTTTTT. Translated, it gives CAISESSSPSAGELFF.

This clonotype was observed at least ten times. The J gene is TRBJ2-2, the V gene TRBV24-1, with 7 bases that match TRBD2. The V segment lost 1 base and the J segment 2 bases; nucleotides outside the gene matches: 6. Germline V gene lookup returns CDR1 KGHDR and CDR2 SFDVKD. The CDR3 contains 17 residues. CDR3 region: CATSDLRGSPNTGELFF. The CDR3, as DNA: TGTGCCACCAGTGATTTACGCGGGAGCCCCAACACCGGGGAGCTGTTTTTT.

This clonotype was detected many times. This rearrangement joins TRBV2 to TRBJ1-2, with 7 bases lining up with TRBD1. Looked up from germline, CDR1 is SNHLY and CDR2 is FYNNEI. The CDR3 sequence is 14 residues long. The V and J ends lost 7 bases and 4 bases, in that order; junction bases with no gene match: 9. In DNA form, the CDR3 reads TGTGCCAGCATGTTCAGGGGGTTGACCTATGGCTACACCTTC. Amino acids: CASMFRGLTYGYTF.